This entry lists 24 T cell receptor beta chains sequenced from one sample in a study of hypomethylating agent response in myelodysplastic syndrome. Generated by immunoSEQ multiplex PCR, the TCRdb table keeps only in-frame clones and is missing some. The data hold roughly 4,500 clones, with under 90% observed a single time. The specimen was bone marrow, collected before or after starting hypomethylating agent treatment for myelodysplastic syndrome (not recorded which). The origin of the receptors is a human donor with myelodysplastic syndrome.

CDR3 protein: CASSQAASFGNSPLHF. The CDR3 DNA sequence: TGTGCCAGCAGCCAAGCCGCCTCCTTTGGAAATTCACCCCTCCACTTT. This chain links TRBV4-2 with TRBJ1-6, with D hard to call. The CDR3 contains 16 residues. Germline values: CDR1 LGHNA, CDR2 YNFKEQ. Trimming took off 1 base at V and 7 bases at J, with 14 bases between the two ends.

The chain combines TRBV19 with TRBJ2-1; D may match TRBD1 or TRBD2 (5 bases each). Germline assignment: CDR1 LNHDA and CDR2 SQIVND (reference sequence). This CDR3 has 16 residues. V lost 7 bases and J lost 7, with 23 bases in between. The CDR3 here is CASKSSEGLRGNEQFF. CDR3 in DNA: TGTGCCAGTAAGTCCTCAGAGGGCTTAAGGGGTAATGAGCAGTTCTTC.

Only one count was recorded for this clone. In nucleotides, the CDR3 is TGTGCCAGCAGTTTAGGCAATGAGCAGTTCTTC. Its translation is CASSLGNEQFF. This chain connects TRBV28 to TRBJ2-1; D gene ambiguous. The V and J ends lost 2 bases and 6 bases respectively, with 2 bases between them. Per the germline V gene, CDR1 is MDHEN and CDR2 is SYDVKM. The CDR3 sequence is 11 residues long.

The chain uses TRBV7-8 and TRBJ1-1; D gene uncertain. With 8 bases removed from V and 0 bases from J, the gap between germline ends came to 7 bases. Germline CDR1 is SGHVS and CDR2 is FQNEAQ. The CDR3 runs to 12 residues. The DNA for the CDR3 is TGTGCCAGCCAGAGAGTGAACACTGAAGCTTTCTTT. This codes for CASQRVNTEAFF.

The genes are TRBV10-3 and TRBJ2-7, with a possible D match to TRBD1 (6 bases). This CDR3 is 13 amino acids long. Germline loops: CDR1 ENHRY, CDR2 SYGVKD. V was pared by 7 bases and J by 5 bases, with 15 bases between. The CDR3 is CAIMGLGANEQYF. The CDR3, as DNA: TGTGCCATCATGGGGCTGGGGGCGAACGAGCAGTACTTC.

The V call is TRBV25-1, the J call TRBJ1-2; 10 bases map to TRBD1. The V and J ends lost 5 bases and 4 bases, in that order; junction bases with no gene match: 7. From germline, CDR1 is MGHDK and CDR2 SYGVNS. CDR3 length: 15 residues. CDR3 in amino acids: CASSPGQGRTYGYTF. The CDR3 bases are TGTGCCAGCAGTCCGGGACAGGGGAGGACCTATGGCTACACCTTC.

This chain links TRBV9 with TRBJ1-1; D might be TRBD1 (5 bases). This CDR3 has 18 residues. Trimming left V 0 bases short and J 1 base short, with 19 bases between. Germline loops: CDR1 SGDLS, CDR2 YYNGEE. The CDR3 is CASSVEGHPTQENTEAFF. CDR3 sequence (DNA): TGTGCCAGCAGCGTAGAAGGACACCCAACCCAGGAGAACACTGAAGCTTTCTTT.

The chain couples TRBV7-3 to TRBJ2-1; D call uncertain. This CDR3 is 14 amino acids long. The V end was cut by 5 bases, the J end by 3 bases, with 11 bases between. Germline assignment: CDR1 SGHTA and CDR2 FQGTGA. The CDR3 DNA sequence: TGTGCCAGCAGCAGCCCGGGTGTCTACAATGAGCAGTTCTTC. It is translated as CASSSPGVYNEQFF.

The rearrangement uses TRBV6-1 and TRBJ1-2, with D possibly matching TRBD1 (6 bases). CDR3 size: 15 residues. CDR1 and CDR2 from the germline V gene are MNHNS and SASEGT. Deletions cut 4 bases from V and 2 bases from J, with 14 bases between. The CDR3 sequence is CASSVGGVGNYGYTF. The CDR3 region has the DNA TGTGCCAGCAGTGTAGGGGGGGTCGGAAACTATGGCTACACCTTC.

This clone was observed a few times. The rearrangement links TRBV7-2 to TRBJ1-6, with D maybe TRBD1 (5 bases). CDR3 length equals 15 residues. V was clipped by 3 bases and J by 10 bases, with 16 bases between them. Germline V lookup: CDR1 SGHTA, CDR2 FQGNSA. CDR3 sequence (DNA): TGTGCCAGCAGCTTCGGGGACCCGTCGGAATCACCCCTCCACTTT. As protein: CASSFGDPSESPLHF.

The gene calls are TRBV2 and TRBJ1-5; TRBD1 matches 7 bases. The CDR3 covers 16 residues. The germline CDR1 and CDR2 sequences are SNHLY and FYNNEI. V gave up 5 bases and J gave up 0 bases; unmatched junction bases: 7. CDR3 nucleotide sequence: TGTGCCAGCAGTTACAGGGGCCAACCTAGCAATCAGCCCCAGCATTTT. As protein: CASSYRGQPSNQPQHF.

In DNA form, the CDR3 reads TGTGCCAGCAGCTTGCGACAGGGCCAGTTTGAAAAACTGTTTTTT. Residues: CASSLRQGQFEKLFF. The V call is TRBV7-9, the J call TRBJ1-4, with 7 bases lining up with TRBD1. Germline trimming cut 3 bases from V and 7 bases from J; bases unmatched to any gene: 8. CDR1 and CDR2 from the germline V gene are SEHNR and FQNEAQ (reference sequence). This CDR3 is 15 amino acids long. Supplemented by reference TRBV7-9 and TRBJ1-4, the full variable domain reads DTGVSQNPRHKITKRGQNVTFRCDPISEHNRLYWYRQTLGQGPEFLTYFQNEAQLEKSRLLSDRFSAERPKGSFSTLEIQRTEQGDSAMYLCASSLRQGQFEKLFFGSGTQLSVL.

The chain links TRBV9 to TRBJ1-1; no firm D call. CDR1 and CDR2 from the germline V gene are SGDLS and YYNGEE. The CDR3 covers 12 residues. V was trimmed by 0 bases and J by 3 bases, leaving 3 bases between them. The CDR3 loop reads CASSVGDTEAFF. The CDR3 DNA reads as TGTGCCAGCAGCGTAGGGGACACTGAAGCTTTCTTT.

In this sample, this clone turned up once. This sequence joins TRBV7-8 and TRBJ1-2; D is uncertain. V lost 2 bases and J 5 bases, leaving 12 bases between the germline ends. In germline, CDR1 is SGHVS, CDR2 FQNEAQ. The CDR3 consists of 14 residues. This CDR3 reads CASSLQASPYGYTF. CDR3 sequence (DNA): TGTGCCAGCAGCTTACAGGCATCCCCTTATGGCTACACCTTC.

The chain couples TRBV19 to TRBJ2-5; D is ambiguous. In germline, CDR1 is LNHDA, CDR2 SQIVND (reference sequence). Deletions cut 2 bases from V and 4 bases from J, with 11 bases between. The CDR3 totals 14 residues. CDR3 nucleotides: TGTGCCAGTAGTATACCAGGACCCCCAGAGACCCAGTACTTC. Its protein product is CASSIPGPPETQYF.

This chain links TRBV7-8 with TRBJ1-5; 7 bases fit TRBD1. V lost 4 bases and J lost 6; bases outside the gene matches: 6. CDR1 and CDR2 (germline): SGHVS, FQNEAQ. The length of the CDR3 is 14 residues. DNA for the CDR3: TGTGCCAGCAGCTCCGGGACAGCTCCTCAGCCCCAGCATTTT. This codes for CASSSGTAPQPQHF.

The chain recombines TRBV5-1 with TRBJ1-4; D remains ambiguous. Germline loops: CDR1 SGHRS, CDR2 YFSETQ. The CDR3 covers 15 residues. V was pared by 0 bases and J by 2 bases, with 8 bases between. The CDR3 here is CASSLARRTNEKLFF. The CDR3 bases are TGCGCCAGCAGCTTGGCCCGGCGGACTAATGAAAAACTGTTTTTT.

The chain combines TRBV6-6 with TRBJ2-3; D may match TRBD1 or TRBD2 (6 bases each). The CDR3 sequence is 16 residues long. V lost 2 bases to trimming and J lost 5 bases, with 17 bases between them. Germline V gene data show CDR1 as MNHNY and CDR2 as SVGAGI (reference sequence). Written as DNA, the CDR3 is TGTGCCAGCAGTTACGGGGGCGGGAAGGGGTTAGATACGCAGTATTTT. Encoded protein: CASSYGGGKGLDTQYF.

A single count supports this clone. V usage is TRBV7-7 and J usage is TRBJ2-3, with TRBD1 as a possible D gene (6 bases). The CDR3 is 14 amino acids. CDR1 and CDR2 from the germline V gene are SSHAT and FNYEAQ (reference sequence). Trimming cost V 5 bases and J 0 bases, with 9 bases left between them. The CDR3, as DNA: TGTGCCAGCAGCCTCACAGGGAGCACAGATACGCAGTATTTT. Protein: CASSLTGSTDTQYF.

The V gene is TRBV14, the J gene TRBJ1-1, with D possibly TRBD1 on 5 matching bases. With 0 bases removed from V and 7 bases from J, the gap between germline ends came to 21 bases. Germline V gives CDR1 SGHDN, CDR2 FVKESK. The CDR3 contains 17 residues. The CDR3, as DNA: TGTGCCAGCAGCCAAGACGGGAGGCCACCAGGGTGGGGTGAAGCTTTCTTT. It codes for CASSQDGRPPGWGEAFF.

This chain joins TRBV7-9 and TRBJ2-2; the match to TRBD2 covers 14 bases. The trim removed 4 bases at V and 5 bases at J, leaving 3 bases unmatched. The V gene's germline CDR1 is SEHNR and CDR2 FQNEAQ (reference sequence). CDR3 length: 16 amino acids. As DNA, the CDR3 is TGTGCCAGCAGCTCCAGGACTAGCGGGAGGACCGGGGAGCTGTTTTTT. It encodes CASSSRTSGRTGELFF. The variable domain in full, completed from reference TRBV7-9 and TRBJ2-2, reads DTGVSQNPRHKITKRGQNVTFRCDPISEHNRLYWYRQTLGQGPEFLTYFQNEAQLEKSRLLSDRFSAERPKGSFSTLEIQRTEQGDSAMYLCASSSRTSGRTGELFFGEGSRLTVL.

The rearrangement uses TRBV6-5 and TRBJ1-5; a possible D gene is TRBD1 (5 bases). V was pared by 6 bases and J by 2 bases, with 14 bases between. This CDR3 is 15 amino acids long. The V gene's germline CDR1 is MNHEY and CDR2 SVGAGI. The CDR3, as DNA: TGTGCCAGCAGCCTCCTAGGGGATGGCAATCAGCCCCAGCATTTT. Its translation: CASSLLGDGNQPQHF.

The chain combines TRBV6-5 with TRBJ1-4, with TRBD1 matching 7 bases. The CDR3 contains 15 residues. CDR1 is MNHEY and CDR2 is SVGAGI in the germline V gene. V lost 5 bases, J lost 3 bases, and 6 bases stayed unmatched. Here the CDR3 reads CASSQNTGANEKLFF. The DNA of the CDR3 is TGTGCCAGCAGTCAGAACACAGGGGCTAATGAAAAACTGTTTTTT.

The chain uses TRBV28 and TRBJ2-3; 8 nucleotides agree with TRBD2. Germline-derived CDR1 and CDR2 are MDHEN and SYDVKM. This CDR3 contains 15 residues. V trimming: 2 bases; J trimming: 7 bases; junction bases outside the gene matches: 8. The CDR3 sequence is CASSLAGLGANTQYF. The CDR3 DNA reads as TGTGCCAGCAGTTTAGCGGGACTAGGGGCAAATACGCAGTATTTT.